This record looks at one TCR beta chain sequence and its context. Its target is not known. From germline, CDR1 is SGDLS and CDR2 YYNGEE. The germline V and J ends were trimmed by 0 bases and 4 bases, with 11 bases remaining between them. This CDR3 region has 15 residues. The sample originates from a study of cytomegalovirus exposure and HLA in healthy donors. General study results and limits: A later analysis showed TCR association rates differing by HLA locus, peaking at DRB1 and lowest at HLA-C. Sequencing likely caused a cluster of highly shared sequence variants. The authors later found HLA-associated TCR beta chains more clonally expanded than equally common others.

Although they were nominally healthy when sampled, donors likely had unrecorded immune exposures. 60 Vbeta and 13 Jbeta primers were used in PCR. The assay was immunoSEQ multiplex PCR, and TCRdb's table has in-frame clones only and misses some. Here the sample spans around 300,000 clones, about 83% being singletons. What was sequenced was PBMCs. The receptor's source is a woman between 40 and 50 years old in good health and CMV-seropositive. The V gene is TRBV9, the J gene TRBJ1-5; possibly TRBD1 for D (6 bases). This chain's CDR3 is CASSVDGQLNQPQHF. In DNA, the CDR3 is TGTGCCAGCAGCGTAGACGGACAGCTTAATCAGCCCCAGCATTTT.